A selection of T cell receptor beta chains follows, all from one sample in a study of shared clonotypes between healthy human individuals. Some clones are missing from TCRdb's copy, which holds only in-frame ones; the method was immunoSEQ multiplex PCR. The repertoire holds 1.5 million to 2.5 million clones, roughly 94% seen once, with 0.9% to 1.5% in the top ten. Sequencing used naive CD8+ T cells sorted from blood. These receptors were obtained from a man between 18 and 29 years old in good health. Both conserved end residues are part of each CDR3. D genes are given only for firm matches. Some rows mark clone size as missing; the rest say once, few, many or name a class of expanded clone.

length,V,D,size,J,CDR3,DNA
17,TRBV4-3,TRBD2,-,TRBJ2-7,CASSQEALAGGSYEQYF,TGCGCCAGCAGCCAAGAGGCTCTAGCGGGAGGGTCCTACGAGCAGTACTTC
16,TRBV7-9,-,-,TRBJ1-2,CASSTPGPRGGYGYTF,TGTGCCAGCAGCACCCCGGGGCCCCGCGGAGGCTATGGCTACACCTTC
14,TRBV5-1,-,-,TRBJ2-5,CASSLDRGQETQYF,TGCGCCAGCAGCTTGGACCGGGGCCAAGAGACCCAGTACTTC
13,TRBV5-4,TRBD1,-,TRBJ2-5,CASSFGTEETQYF,TGTGCCAGCAGCTTCGGGACAGAGGAGACCCAGTACTTC
13,TRBV7-9,-,-,TRBJ1-6,CATSSAGDSPLHF,TGTGCCACCTCGAGCGCAGGTGATTCACCCCTCCACTTT
12,TRBV13,-,-,TRBJ2-7,CASSLEQEEQYF,TGTGCCAGCAGCTTAGAACAGGAAGAGCAGTACTTC
13,TRBV5-6,-,-,TRBJ1-1,CASSFQGNTEAFF,TGTGCCAGCAGCTTTCAGGGGAACACTGAAGCTTTCTTT
11,TRBV27,-,-,TRBJ2-2,CASSESGELFF,TGTGCCAGCAGTGAGAGCGGGGAGCTGTTTTTT
16,TRBV6-5,-,-,TRBJ1-1,CASSSPGGVKGTEAFF,TGTGCCAGCAGTTCCCCGGGGGGGGTCAAGGGCACTGAAGCTTTCTTT
13,TRBV7-9,-,-,TRBJ2-7,CASSLTETYEQYF,TGTGCCAGCAGCTTAACAGAGACCTACGAGCAGTACTTC
17,TRBV27,TRBD2,-,TRBJ2-2,CASSLKTSGIRPGELFF,TGTGCCAGCAGTTTAAAGACTAGCGGGATTCGTCCCGGGGAGCTGTTTTTT
14,TRBV5-8,-,-,TRBJ2-3,CASSSRRTSDTQYF,TGTGCCAGCAGCTCCCGTCGGACCTCAGATACGCAGTATTTT
13,TRBV7-9,-,-,TRBJ1-2,CASSLGGYYGYTF,TGTGCCAGCAGCTTAGGGGGGTACTATGGCTACACCTTC
14,TRBV7-2,-,once,TRBJ2-7,CASSLGSGPYEQYF,TGTGCCAGCAGCTTAGGTTCGGGTCCTTACGAGCAGTACTTC
13,TRBV5-6,-,-,TRBJ2-7,CASSFPYSYEQYF,TGTGCCAGCAGCTTTCCGTACTCCTACGAGCAGTACTTC
13,TRBV30,TRBD1,-,TRBJ1-1,CAWGTGVQTEAFF,TGTGCCTGGGGGACAGGGGTTCAAACTGAAGCTTTCTTT
16,TRBV9,-,-,TRBJ2-1,CASSPEGGVGDNEQFF,TGTGCCAGCAGCCCCGAGGGGGGAGTGGGGGACAATGAGCAGTTCTTC
12,TRBV12-5,-,-,TRBJ2-2,CASGFFSGELFF,TGTGCTAGTGGTTTCTTTTCCGGGGAGCTGTTTTTT
16,TRBV4-1,-,-,TRBJ1-2,CASSQEISRVNDGYTF,TGCGCCAGCAGCCAAGAGATATCTAGGGTAAACGATGGCTACACCTTC
15,TRBV30,TRBD1,-,TRBJ1-5,CAWGPGQGGVQPQHF,TGTGCCTGGGGACCTGGACAGGGTGGGGTCCAGCCCCAGCATTTT
16,TRBV7-8,TRBD2,-,TRBJ2-1,CASSQTGGNPYNEQFF,TGTGCCAGCAGCCAAACCGGGGGGAACCCCTACAATGAGCAGTTCTTC
12,TRBV9,-,-,TRBJ2-7,CASSSLGSEQYF,TGTGCCAGCAGCTCCTTAGGGAGCGAGCAGTACTTC
17,TRBV28,-,-,TRBJ2-7,CASSPTFVGNGVYEQYF,TGTGCCAGCAGTCCAACGTTTGTGGGTAACGGGGTTTACGAGCAGTACTTC
16,TRBV29-1,TRBD2,-,TRBJ2-1,CSVEGSLAGDYNEQFF,TGCAGCGTTGAAGGATCGCTAGCGGGAGACTACAATGAGCAGTTCTTC
16,TRBV27,-,-,TRBJ2-2,CASSSLGHINTGELFF,TGTGCCAGCAGTTCCCTCGGACATATAAACACCGGGGAGCTGTTTTTT
15,TRBV4-1,TRBD1,-,TRBJ1-2,CASSQTGVLYYGYTF,TGCGCCAGCAGCCAGACAGGGGTACTTTACTATGGCTACACCTTC
16,TRBV5-5,TRBD1,-,TRBJ2-2,CASSLGQGRYTGELFF,TGTGCCAGCAGCCTGGGACAGGGGCGGTACACCGGGGAGCTGTTTTTT
15,TRBV5-1,-,-,TRBJ2-2,CASSEGLTYTGELFF,TGCGCCAGCAGTGAGGGGTTGACGTACACCGGGGAGCTGTTTTTT
14,TRBV18,-,-,TRBJ2-7,CASSPLTSTYEQYF,TGTGCCAGCTCACCGCTGACTAGTACCTACGAGCAGTACTTC
15,TRBV9,-,-,TRBJ2-7,CASSVEGNLVYEQYF,TGTGCCAGCAGCGTTGAGGGTAACTTGGTCTACGAGCAGTACTTC
13,TRBV5-1,-,-,TRBJ2-3,CASSFWGTDTQYF,TGCGCCAGCAGCTTTTGGGGGACAGATACGCAGTATTTT
15,TRBV11-2,-,-,TRBJ2-5,CASSSWTDQQETQYF,TGTGCCAGCAGCTCTTGGACAGACCAACAAGAGACCCAGTACTTC
15,TRBV6-5,-,-,TRBJ2-7,CASSTGTPNLHEQYF,TGTGCCAGCAGTACCGGGACTCCCAACCTCCACGAGCAGTACTTC
15,TRBV19,-,-,TRBJ2-1,CASNPQGYSYNEQFF,TGTGCCAGCAACCCTCAGGGTTACTCCTACAATGAGCAGTTCTTC
20,TRBV4-3,TRBD2,-,TRBJ2-7,CASSQEKPGLAGEWAEEQYF,TGCGCCAGCAGCCAAGAAAAGCCGGGACTAGCGGGAGAATGGGCTGAAGAGCAGTACTTC
16,TRBV27,-,-,TRBJ2-7,CASGPLSDGLTYEQYF,TGTGCCAGCGGCCCCCTCTCCGACGGGTTAACCTACGAGCAGTACTTC
15,TRBV19,-,-,TRBJ1-1,CASSLGQGPGAEAFF,TGTGCCAGTAGTTTGGGGCAGGGCCCTGGCGCCGAAGCTTTCTTT
15,TRBV5-6,TRBD1,-,TRBJ2-7,CASSFDRAGPYEQYF,TGTGCCAGCAGCTTCGACAGGGCAGGACCTTACGAGCAGTACTTC
14,TRBV27,-,-,TRBJ2-7,CASSLWIGDYEQYF,TGTGCCAGCAGTTTATGGATCGGGGACTACGAGCAGTACTTC
14,TRBV2,-,-,TRBJ1-3,CASSDFAGLNTIYF,TGTGCCAGCAGTGATTTCGCAGGGTTGAACACCATATATTTT
14,TRBV5-4,TRBD2,-,TRBJ2-5,CASSFGLAGETQYF,TGTGCCAGCAGCTTCGGACTAGCGGGAGAGACCCAGTACTTC
16,TRBV10-3,-,-,TRBJ2-1,CAISGSSGSSYNEQFF,TGTGCCATCAGTGGTAGTAGCGGCAGCTCCTACAATGAGCAGTTCTTC
12,TRBV5-6,-,-,TRBJ2-3,CASSLGGDTQYF,TGTGCCAGCAGCTTGGGCGGCGATACGCAGTATTTT
13,TRBV5-6,-,-,TRBJ2-7,CASSLGQSQGQYF,TGTGCCAGCAGCTTGGGGCAATCGCAGGGGCAGTACTTC
10,TRBV5-5,-,-,TRBJ2-2,CASDSGELFF,TGTGCCAGCGATTCCGGGGAGCTGTTTTTT
14,TRBV28,-,-,TRBJ1-2,CASSFNEGVGGYTF,TGTGCCAGCAGTTTTAACGAGGGGGTCGGAGGCTACACCTTC
14,TRBV19,-,-,TRBJ2-7,CASSMVGAGDEQYF,TGTGCCAGTAGTATGGTGGGGGCCGGGGACGAGCAGTACTTC
14,TRBV28,-,-,TRBJ2-5,CASSPTLGEETQYF,TGTGCCAGCAGTCCGACCCTGGGGGAAGAGACCCAGTACTTC
15,TRBV11-2,-,once,TRBJ2-5,CASSPLTAGGETQYF,TGTGCCAGCAGCCCCTTAACGGCAGGCGGAGAGACCCAGTACTTC
16,TRBV19,TRBD1,-,TRBJ1-2,CASSDGQGRLNYGYTF,TGTGCCAGTAGTGATGGACAGGGGCGACTTAACTATGGCTACACCTTC
12,TRBV5-6,-,-,TRBJ2-7,CASSWGLYEQYF,TGTGCCAGCAGCTGGGGGTTGTACGAGCAGTACTTC
18,TRBV5-4,-,-,TRBJ1-2,CASSLVYGQITSNYGYTF,TGTGCCAGCAGCTTGGTATATGGGCAGATAACTTCTAACTATGGCTACACCTTC
16,TRBV9,TRBD2,-,TRBJ2-5,CASSVEAGGIQETQYF,TGTGCCAGCAGCGTGGAAGCGGGAGGTATCCAAGAGACCCAGTACTTC